One T cell receptor beta chain is described in this entry. This sample was included in a study of control samples from healthy donors and cancer patients. The CDR3 extends over 15 amino acids. The germline gives CDR1 SGHDT, CDR2 YYEEEE. V gave up 1 base and J gave up 4 bases, with 9 bases separating them. Libraries were prepared by immunoSEQ multiplex PCR; TCRdb keeps only in-frame clonotypes and omits some of them. The repertoire holds more than 90,000 clones, with 85% to 90% as singletons. The clonotype was recovered from a man in his thirties or forties in good health. The chain couples TRBV5-6 to TRBJ2-6; a weak D match, TRBD1 (6 bases). What was sequenced was blood. This CDR3 reads CASSLRGSGANVLTF. The CDR3 bases are TGTGCCAGCAGCTTGAGGGGGTCGGGGGCCAACGTCCTGACTTTC.